This TCR beta chain is drawn from a study of cytomegalovirus exposure and HLA in healthy donors. Study-wide background: Earlier, about 180 million T cells were analyzed, and about 120 million unique TCR beta sequences were found among them.

The PCR contained 60 Vbeta and 13 Jbeta primers. Sequenced by immunoSEQ multiplex PCR; TCRdb stores in-frame clones only, minus some. The sample holds 180,000 or so clones, more than 60% seen once. Study-level findings and limits: Rarity marked most TCR sequences, yet some public TCRs occurred in many donors. TCR beta sequences reportedly predicted the HLA-A and HLA-B alleles of most subjects accurately. Later analysis associated a missense DCLRE1C variant with TCR beta V- and J-gene trimming.

Comments on this clone: Its antigen is not known.

The V and J ends lost 5 bases and 0 bases, in that order; junction bases with no gene match: 6. CDR3 length: 17 amino acids. Germline V gives CDR1 MNHEY, CDR2 SMNVEV (reference sequence). Sequenced: PBMCs. This clonotype was sampled from a woman in her forties in good health and CMV-seropositive. This rearrangement joins TRBV27 to TRBJ2-2; 10 bases fit TRBD2. The CDR3 protein is CASSLPLAGANTGELFF. For the CDR3, the DNA is TGTGCCAGCAGTCTCCCCCTAGCGGGAGCGAACACCGGGGAGCTGTTTTTT.